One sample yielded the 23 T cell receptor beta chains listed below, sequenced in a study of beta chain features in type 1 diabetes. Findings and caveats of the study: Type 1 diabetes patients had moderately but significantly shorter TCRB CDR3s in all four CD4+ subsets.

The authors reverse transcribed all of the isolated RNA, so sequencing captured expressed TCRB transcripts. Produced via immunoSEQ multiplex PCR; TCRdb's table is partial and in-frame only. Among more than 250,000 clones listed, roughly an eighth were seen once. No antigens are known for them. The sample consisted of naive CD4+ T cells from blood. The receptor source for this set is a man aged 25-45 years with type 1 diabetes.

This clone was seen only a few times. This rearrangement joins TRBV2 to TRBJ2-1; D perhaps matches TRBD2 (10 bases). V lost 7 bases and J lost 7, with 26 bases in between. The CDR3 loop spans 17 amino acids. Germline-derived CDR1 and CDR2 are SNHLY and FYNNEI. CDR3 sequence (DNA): TGTGCCAGCATCTGGGACAGGGTACCTAGCGGGAGTAATGAGCAGTTCTTC. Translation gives CASIWDRVPSGSNEQFF.

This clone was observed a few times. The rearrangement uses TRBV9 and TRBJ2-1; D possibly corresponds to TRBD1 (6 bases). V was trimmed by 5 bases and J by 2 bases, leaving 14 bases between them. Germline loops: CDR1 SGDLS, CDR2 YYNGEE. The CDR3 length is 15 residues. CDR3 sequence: CASRATGSTYNEQFF. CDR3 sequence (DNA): TGTGCCAGCAGGGCTACAGGGTCTACCTACAATGAGCAGTTCTTC.

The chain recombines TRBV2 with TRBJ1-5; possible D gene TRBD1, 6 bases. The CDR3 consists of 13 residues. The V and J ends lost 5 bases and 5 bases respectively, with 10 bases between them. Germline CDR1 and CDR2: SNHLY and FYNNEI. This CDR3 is CASSSDRHQPQHF. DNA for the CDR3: TGTGCCAGCAGTTCGGACAGACATCAGCCCCAGCATTTT.

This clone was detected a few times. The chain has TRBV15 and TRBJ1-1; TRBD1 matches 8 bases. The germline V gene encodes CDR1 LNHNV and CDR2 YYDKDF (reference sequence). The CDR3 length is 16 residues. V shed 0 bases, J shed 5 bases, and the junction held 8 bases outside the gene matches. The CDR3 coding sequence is TGTGCCACCAGCAGAGACGCCAGGGGGCCGAGAACTGAAGCTTTCTTT. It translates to CATSRDARGPRTEAFF.

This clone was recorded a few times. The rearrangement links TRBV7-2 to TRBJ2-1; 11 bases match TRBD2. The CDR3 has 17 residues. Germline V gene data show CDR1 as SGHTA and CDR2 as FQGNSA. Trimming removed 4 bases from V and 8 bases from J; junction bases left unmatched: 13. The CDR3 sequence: CASSSQSLAGDRDEQFF. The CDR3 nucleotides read TGTGCCAGCAGCTCCCAGTCACTAGCGGGAGATAGGGATGAGCAGTTCTTC.

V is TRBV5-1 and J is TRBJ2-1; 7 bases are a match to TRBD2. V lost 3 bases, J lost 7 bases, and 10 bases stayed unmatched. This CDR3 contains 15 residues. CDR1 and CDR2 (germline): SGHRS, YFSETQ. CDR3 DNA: TGCGCCAGCAGCTCCCTAGCGGTAACTCCTAATGAGCAGTTCTTC. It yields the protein CASSSLAVTPNEQFF.

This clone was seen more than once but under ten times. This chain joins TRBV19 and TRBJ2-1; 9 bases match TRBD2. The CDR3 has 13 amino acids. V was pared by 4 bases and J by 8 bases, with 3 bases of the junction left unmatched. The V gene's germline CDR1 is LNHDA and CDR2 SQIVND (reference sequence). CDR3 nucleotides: TGTGCCAGTAGTAAGGCGGGAGGGCATGAGCAGTTCTTC. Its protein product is CASSKAGGHEQFF.

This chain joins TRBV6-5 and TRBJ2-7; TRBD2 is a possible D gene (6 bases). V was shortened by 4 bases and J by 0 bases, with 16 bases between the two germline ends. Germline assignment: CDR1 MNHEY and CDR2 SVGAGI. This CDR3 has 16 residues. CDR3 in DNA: TGTGCCAGCAGTTCGTTCGCGGGATTGAGCTCCTACGAGCAGTACTTC. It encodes CASSSFAGLSSYEQYF.

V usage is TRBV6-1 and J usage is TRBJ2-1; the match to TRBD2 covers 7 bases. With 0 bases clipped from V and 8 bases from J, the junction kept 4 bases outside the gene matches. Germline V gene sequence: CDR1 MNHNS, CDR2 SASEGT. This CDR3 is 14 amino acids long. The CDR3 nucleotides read TGTGCCAGCAGTGAAGCGGGACTACCCCATGAGCAGTTCTTC. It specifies CASSEAGLPHEQFF.

The CDR3 here is CAWSVGVNQPQHF. Written as DNA, the CDR3 is TGTGCCTGGAGTGTGGGAGTGAATCAGCCCCAGCATTTT. V gene TRBV30 combines with J gene TRBJ1-5; D unclear. CDR1 GTSNPN and CDR2 SVGIG come from the germline V gene (reference sequence). Trimming removed 0 bases at V and 4 bases at J, with 7 bases between. There are 13 residues in the CDR3.

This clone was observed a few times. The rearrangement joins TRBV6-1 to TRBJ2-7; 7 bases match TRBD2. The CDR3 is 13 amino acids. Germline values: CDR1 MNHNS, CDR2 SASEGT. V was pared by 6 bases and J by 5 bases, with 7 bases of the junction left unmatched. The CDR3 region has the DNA TGTGCCAGCAGCCTAGCGGCGGACCACGAGCAGTACTTC. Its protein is CASSLAADHEQYF.

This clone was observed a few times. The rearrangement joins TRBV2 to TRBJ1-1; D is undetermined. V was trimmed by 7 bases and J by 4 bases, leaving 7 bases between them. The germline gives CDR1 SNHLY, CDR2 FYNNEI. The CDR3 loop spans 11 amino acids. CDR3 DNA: TGTGCCAGCATATATAGCACTGAAGCTTTCTTT. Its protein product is CASIYSTEAFF.

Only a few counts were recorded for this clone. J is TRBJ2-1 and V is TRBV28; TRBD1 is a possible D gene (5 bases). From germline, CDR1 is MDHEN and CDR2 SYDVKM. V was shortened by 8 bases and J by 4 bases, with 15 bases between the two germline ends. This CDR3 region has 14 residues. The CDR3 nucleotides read TGTGCCAGCGGGGCAGCAACCCTGTACAATGAGCAGTTCTTC. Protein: CASGAATLYNEQFF.

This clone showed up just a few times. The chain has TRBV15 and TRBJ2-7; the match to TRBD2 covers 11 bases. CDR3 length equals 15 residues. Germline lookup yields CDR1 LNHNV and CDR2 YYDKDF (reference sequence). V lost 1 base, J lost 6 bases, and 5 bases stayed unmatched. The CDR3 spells CATSRGAGTSGEQYF. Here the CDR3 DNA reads TGTGCCACCAGCAGAGGGGCAGGGACTAGCGGCGAGCAGTACTTC.

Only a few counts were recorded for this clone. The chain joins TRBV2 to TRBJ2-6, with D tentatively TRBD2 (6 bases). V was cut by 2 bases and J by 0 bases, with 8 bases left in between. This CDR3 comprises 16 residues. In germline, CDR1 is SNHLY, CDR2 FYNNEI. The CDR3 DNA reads TGTGCCAGCAGTGAACACGGGAGCTCTGGGGCCAACGTCCTGACTTTC. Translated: CASSEHGSSGANVLTF.

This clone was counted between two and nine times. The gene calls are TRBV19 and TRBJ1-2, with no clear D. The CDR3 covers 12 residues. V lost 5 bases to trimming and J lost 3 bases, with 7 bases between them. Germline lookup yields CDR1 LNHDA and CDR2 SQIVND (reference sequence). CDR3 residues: CASSWSDYGYTF. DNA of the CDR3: TGTGCCAGTAGTTGGAGCGACTATGGCTACACCTTC.

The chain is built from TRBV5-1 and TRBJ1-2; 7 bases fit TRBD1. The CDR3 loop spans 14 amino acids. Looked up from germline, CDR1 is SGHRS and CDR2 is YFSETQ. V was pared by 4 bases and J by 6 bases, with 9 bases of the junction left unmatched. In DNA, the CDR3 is TGCGCCAGCAGCGAGGGACAGAAGGGCGATGGCTACACCTTC. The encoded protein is CASSEGQKGDGYTF.

The CDR3 DNA reads as TGTGCCAGCAGCCCGCGGGCCATATACAATGAGCAGTTCTTC. The encoded protein is CASSPRAIYNEQFF. The chain couples TRBV5-4 to TRBJ2-1, with D possibly matching TRBD2 (5 bases). Trimming pared 4 bases from V and 4 bases from J, leaving 12 bases between. CDR1 is SGHNT, CDR2 YYREEE, per germline (reference sequence). CDR3 length: 14 amino acids.

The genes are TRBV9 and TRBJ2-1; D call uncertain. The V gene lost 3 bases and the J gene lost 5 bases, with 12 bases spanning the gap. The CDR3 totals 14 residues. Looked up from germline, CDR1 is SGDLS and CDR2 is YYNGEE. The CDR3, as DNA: TGTGCCAGCAGCGCCCAGATGAGGAACAATGAGCAGTTCTTC. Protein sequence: CASSAQMRNNEQFF.

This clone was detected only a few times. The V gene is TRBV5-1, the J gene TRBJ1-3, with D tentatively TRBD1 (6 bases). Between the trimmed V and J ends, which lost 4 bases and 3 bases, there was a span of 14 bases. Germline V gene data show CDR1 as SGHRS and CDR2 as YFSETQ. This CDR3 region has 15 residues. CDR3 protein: CASSPLTGNGNTIYF. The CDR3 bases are TGCGCCAGCAGCCCCCTTACAGGGAATGGAAACACCATATATTTT.

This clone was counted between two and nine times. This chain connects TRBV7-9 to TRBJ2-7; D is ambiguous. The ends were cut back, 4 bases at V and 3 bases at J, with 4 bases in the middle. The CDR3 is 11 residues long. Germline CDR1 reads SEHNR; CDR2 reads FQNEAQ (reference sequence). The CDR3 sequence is CASSSLYEQYF. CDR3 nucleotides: TGTGCCAGCAGCTCACTCTACGAGCAGTACTTC.

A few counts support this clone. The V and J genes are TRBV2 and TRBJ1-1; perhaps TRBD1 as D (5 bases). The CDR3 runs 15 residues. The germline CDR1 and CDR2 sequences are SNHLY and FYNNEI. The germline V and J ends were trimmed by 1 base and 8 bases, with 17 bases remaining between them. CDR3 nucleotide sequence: TGTGCCAGCAGTGAAGGGTCAGGGAATTGGGCAGAAGCTTTCTTT. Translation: CASSEGSGNWAEAFF.

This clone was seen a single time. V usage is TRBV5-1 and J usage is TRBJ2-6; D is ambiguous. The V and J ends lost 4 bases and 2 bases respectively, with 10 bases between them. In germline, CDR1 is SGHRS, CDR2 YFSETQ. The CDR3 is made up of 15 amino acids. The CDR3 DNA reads TGCGCCAGCAGCCCTCCAGTTACTGGGGCCAACGTCCTGACTTTC. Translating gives CASSPPVTGANVLTF.